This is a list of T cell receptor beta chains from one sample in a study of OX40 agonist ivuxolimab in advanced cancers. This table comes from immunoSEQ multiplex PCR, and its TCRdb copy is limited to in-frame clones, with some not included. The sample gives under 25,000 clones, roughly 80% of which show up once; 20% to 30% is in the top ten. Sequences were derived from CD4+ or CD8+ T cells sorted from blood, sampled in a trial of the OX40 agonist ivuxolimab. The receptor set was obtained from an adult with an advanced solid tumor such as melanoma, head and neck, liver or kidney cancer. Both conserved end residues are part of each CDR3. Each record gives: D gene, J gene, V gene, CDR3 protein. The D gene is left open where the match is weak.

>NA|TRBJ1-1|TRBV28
CASTLLPTNTEAFF
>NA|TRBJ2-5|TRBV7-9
CASSPGGRGQETQYF
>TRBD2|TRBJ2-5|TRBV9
CASSVGGAPQETQYF
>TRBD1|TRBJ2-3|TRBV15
CATRPGQGVGTQYF
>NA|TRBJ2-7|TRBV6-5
CASSYPGEGGSYEQYF
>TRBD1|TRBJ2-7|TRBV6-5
CAIRDRDGDEQYF
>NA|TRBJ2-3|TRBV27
CASSLSSWSTDTQYF
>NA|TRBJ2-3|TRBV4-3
CASSQDRYGGDTQYF
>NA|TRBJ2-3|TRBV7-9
CASSQQSDTQYF
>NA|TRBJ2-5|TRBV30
CAWSQHFRQETQYF
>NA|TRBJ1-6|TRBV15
CATSPLLPGPRRSPLHF
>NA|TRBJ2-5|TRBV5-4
CASSLPGGETQYF
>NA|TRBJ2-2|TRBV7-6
CASSLAGELFF
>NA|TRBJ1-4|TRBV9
CASSADGVNEKLFF
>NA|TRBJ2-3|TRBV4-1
CASSQDPGSTDTQYF
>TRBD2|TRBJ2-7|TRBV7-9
CASSSGTREQYF
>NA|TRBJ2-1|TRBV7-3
CASSPGGTYNEQFF
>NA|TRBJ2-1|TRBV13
CASSLGGFEQFF
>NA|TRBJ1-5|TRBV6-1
CASSEGWGQPQHF
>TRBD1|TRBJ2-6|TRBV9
CASSDTGGRMSGANVLTF
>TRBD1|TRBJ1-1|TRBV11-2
CASSPPGQAVLF
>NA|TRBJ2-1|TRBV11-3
CASTGEQFF
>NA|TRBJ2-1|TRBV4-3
CASASTAYSYNEQFF
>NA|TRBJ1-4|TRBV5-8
CASSLIATNEKLFF
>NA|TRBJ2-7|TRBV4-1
CASSQGGGGTYEQYF
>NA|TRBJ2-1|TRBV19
CASILTGTSWAGEQFF
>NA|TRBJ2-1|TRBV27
CASSVGAGTDNEQFF
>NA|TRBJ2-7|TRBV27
CASSLGRLSYEQYF